This is a list of T cell receptor beta chains from one sample in a study of radiation and T cells in renal cell carcinoma. Produced via immunoSEQ multiplex PCR; TCRdb's table is partial and in-frame only. The sample holds 150,000 or so clones, approximately 90% seen once. Here the sequenced sample was blood, taken from a patient whose treatment included radiotherapy and nephrectomy. These receptors originate from a woman aged 45 to 65 with renal cell carcinoma. Each CDR3 is given with its conserved first and last residue. Fields, in order: D gene, J gene, V gene, clone size, CDR3 DNA, CDR3 protein. The D gene is left open where the match is weak. Size is omitted from some rows. Given values are once, few, many or a class for expanded clones.

D gene: TRBD1
J gene: TRBJ1-2
V gene: TRBV5-1
clone size: NA
CDR3 DNA: TGCGCCAGCAGCGCAGACACTCCGGACAGGTACTATGGCTACACCTTC
CDR3 protein: CASSADTPDRYYGYTF

D gene: NA
J gene: TRBJ2-7
V gene: TRBV30
clone size: NA
CDR3 DNA: TGTGCCTGGAGTGCTGTTCACGAGCAGTACTTC
CDR3 protein: CAWSAVHEQYF

D gene: NA
J gene: TRBJ2-6
V gene: TRBV30
clone size: once
CDR3 DNA: TGTGCCTGGAGGTCCTCTGGGGCCAACGTCCTGACTTTC
CDR3 protein: CAWRSSGANVLTF

D gene: TRBD1
J gene: TRBJ1-1
V gene: TRBV5-1
clone size: NA
CDR3 DNA: TGCGCCAGCAGCGAACAGGGGTGGGGTGAAGCTTTCTTT
CDR3 protein: CASSEQGWGEAFF

D gene: NA
J gene: TRBJ2-7
V gene: TRBV4-2
clone size: few
CDR3 DNA: TGTGCCAGCAGCCAAGGGAGTTCCTACGAGCAGTACTTC
CDR3 protein: CASSQGSSYEQYF

D gene: TRBD2
J gene: TRBJ2-5
V gene: TRBV5-4
clone size: NA
CDR3 DNA: TGTGCCAGCAGCTTGGTGGGTTTTGAGACTAGCGGGAGTAACTTC
CDR3 protein: CASSLVGFETSGSNF

D gene: NA
J gene: TRBJ2-7
V gene: TRBV4-2
clone size: NA
CDR3 DNA: TGTGCCAGCAGCCAAGCGGGCTACGACGAGCAGTACTTC
CDR3 protein: CASSQAGYDEQYF

D gene: TRBD2
J gene: TRBJ2-5
V gene: TRBV5-1
clone size: NA
CDR3 DNA: TGCGCCAGCAGCTTGGGTGGAATGACTAGCGGGGAGAAAGAGACCCAGTACTTC
CDR3 protein: CASSLGGMTSGEKETQYF

D gene: NA
J gene: TRBJ2-2
V gene: TRBV7-2
clone size: NA
CDR3 DNA: TGTGCCAGCAGCTTAGGCTCCCGATCCCCCGGGGAGCTGTTTTTT
CDR3 protein: CASSLGSRSPGELFF

D gene: TRBD1
J gene: TRBJ1-5
V gene: TRBV7-9
clone size: few
CDR3 DNA: TGTGCCAGCAGCTCGACAGGGAGCAATCAGCCCCAGCATTTT
CDR3 protein: CASSSTGSNQPQHF

D gene: NA
J gene: TRBJ2-7
V gene: TRBV7-8
clone size: NA
CDR3 DNA: TGTGCCAGCAGCTCCCGGAGGATCTACGAGCAGTACTTC
CDR3 protein: CASSSRRIYEQYF

D gene: NA
J gene: TRBJ1-3
V gene: TRBV2
clone size: few
CDR3 DNA: TGTGCCAGCAGTGAAGACGGTCCGGGAAACACCATATATTTT
CDR3 protein: CASSEDGPGNTIYF

D gene: NA
J gene: TRBJ1-1
V gene: TRBV18
clone size: NA
CDR3 DNA: TGTGCCAGCTCACCACTAGGGGTGAACACTGAAGCTTTCTTT
CDR3 protein: CASSPLGVNTEAFF

D gene: NA
J gene: TRBJ1-6
V gene: TRBV7-9
clone size: few
CDR3 DNA: TGTGCCAGCAGCCTCAACAGGGCATCCTATAATTCACCCCTCCACTTT
CDR3 protein: CASSLNRASYNSPLHF

D gene: TRBD1
J gene: TRBJ1-2
V gene: TRBV7-2
clone size: NA
CDR3 DNA: TGTGCCAGCAGCGAACAGGGGTATGGCTACACCTTC
CDR3 protein: CASSEQGYGYTF

D gene: NA
J gene: TRBJ1-1
V gene: TRBV18
clone size: NA
CDR3 DNA: TGTGCCAGCTCACCATCCCGAGGGGGGACTGAAGCTTTCTTT
CDR3 protein: CASSPSRGGTEAFF

D gene: TRBD1
J gene: TRBJ1-5
V gene: TRBV2
clone size: NA
CDR3 DNA: TGTGCCAGCAGCCGGGAAAGTGGACAGGGGTATAGCAATCAGCCCCAGCATTTT
CDR3 protein: CASSRESGQGYSNQPQHF

D gene: NA
J gene: TRBJ1-1
V gene: TRBV20-1
clone size: NA
CDR3 DNA: TGCAGTGCTAGAGACATTGAAGCTTTCTTT
CDR3 protein: CSARDIEAFF

D gene: TRBD2
J gene: TRBJ2-1
V gene: TRBV7-9
clone size: NA
CDR3 DNA: TGTGCCAGCAGCTTTGGCCTAGCGGGGGGAAGCTCCTACAATGAGCAGTTCTTC
CDR3 protein: CASSFGLAGGSSYNEQFF

D gene: TRBD1
J gene: TRBJ1-2
V gene: TRBV28
clone size: NA
CDR3 DNA: TGTGCCACGCAATGGCAGGGGGGACATTATGGCTACACCTTC
CDR3 protein: CATQWQGGHYGYTF

D gene: TRBD1
J gene: TRBJ2-7
V gene: TRBV29-1
clone size: once
CDR3 DNA: TGCAGCGTGCGTGGACAGGGGCTCTACGAGCAGTACTTC
CDR3 protein: CSVRGQGLYEQYF

D gene: NA
J gene: TRBJ2-1
V gene: TRBV14
clone size: NA
CDR3 DNA: TGTGCCAGCAGCCAAGGGGGCTGGAACTACAATGAGCAGTTCTTC
CDR3 protein: CASSQGGWNYNEQFF

D gene: NA
J gene: TRBJ2-6
V gene: TRBV5-5
clone size: NA
CDR3 DNA: TGTGCCAGCAGCTTGGATGGCAGTCCCATCTCAGGGGCCAACGTCCTGACTTTC
CDR3 protein: CASSLDGSPISGANVLTF

D gene: TRBD1
J gene: TRBJ1-6
V gene: TRBV4-3
clone size: few
CDR3 DNA: TGCGCCAGCAGCCAAGAGGGCAGGGGGAATTCACCCCTCCACTTT
CDR3 protein: CASSQEGRGNSPLHF

D gene: NA
J gene: TRBJ1-3
V gene: TRBV18
clone size: NA
CDR3 DNA: TGTGCCAGCTCACCACAGGACCCAGGCTCTGGAAACACCATATATTTT
CDR3 protein: CASSPQDPGSGNTIYF

D gene: NA
J gene: TRBJ2-5
V gene: TRBV5-4
clone size: NA
CDR3 DNA: TGTGCCAGCGGGGGACAAGGCCAGGGTGAGGAGACCCAGTACTTC
CDR3 protein: CASGGQGQGEETQYF

D gene: NA
J gene: TRBJ2-7
V gene: TRBV13
clone size: NA
CDR3 DNA: TGTGCCAGCAGTTATCATGGCTCCTACGAGCAGTACTTC
CDR3 protein: CASSYHGSYEQYF

D gene: NA
J gene: TRBJ1-2
V gene: TRBV28
clone size: few
CDR3 DNA: TGTGCCAGCAGTTTCACCGGACAATTGATAACCCCAGCTAAATATGGCTACACCTTC
CDR3 protein: CASSFTGQLITPAKYGYTF

D gene: TRBD2
J gene: TRBJ2-1
V gene: TRBV5-8
clone size: NA
CDR3 DNA: TGTGCCAGCAGCTTGGCGTGGACTAGCGGTTACAATGAGCAGTTCTTC
CDR3 protein: CASSLAWTSGYNEQFF

D gene: NA
J gene: TRBJ1-6
V gene: TRBV19
clone size: NA
CDR3 DNA: TGTGCCAGTACTCAGGGGACGGGTAATTCACCCCTCCACTTT
CDR3 protein: CASTQGTGNSPLHF

D gene: NA
J gene: TRBJ2-1
V gene: TRBV7-2
clone size: NA
CDR3 DNA: TGTGCCAGCAGCTTAGCCAGGGGTGAGCAGTTCTTC
CDR3 protein: CASSLARGEQFF

D gene: NA
J gene: TRBJ2-2
V gene: TRBV30
clone size: NA
CDR3 DNA: TGTGCCTGGAGTCTTAGTACCACCGGGGAGCTGTTTTTT
CDR3 protein: CAWSLSTTGELFF

D gene: NA
J gene: TRBJ1-2
V gene: TRBV18
clone size: NA
CDR3 DNA: TGTGCCAGCTCACCGGACTATGGCTACACCTTC
CDR3 protein: CASSPDYGYTF

D gene: TRBD1
J gene: TRBJ2-3
V gene: TRBV19
clone size: NA
CDR3 DNA: TGTGCCAGTGGAAGGCGGGACAGGGAAGTGAATACGCAGTATTTT
CDR3 protein: CASGRRDREVNTQYF

D gene: NA
J gene: TRBJ2-7
V gene: TRBV18
clone size: NA
CDR3 DNA: TGTGCCAGCTCACCGGGAGGGGGGGCCTCCTACGAGCAGTACTTC
CDR3 protein: CASSPGGGASYEQYF

D gene: TRBD1
J gene: TRBJ1-1
V gene: TRBV5-1
clone size: NA
CDR3 DNA: TGCGCCAGCAGCTTGCCCGGGACAGCCCCTGAAGCTTTCTTT
CDR3 protein: CASSLPGTAPEAFF

D gene: NA
J gene: TRBJ1-1
V gene: TRBV7-9
clone size: NA
CDR3 DNA: TGTGCCAGCAGTTATGGAACTGAAGCTTTCTTT
CDR3 protein: CASSYGTEAFF

D gene: NA
J gene: TRBJ2-5
V gene: TRBV5-6
clone size: NA
CDR3 DNA: TGTGCCAGCAGCTTGGAGCAAATTGGAGAGACCCAGTACTTC
CDR3 protein: CASSLEQIGETQYF

D gene: NA
J gene: TRBJ1-1
V gene: TRBV5-8
clone size: NA
CDR3 DNA: TGTGCCAGCAGCTTGGTAGGCGATCCGATGGGCACTGAAGCTTTCTTT
CDR3 protein: CASSLVGDPMGTEAFF

D gene: NA
J gene: TRBJ2-3
V gene: TRBV14
clone size: NA
CDR3 DNA: TGTGCCAGCAGCCTCCGAGGGACTCAGACAGATACGCAGTATTTT
CDR3 protein: CASSLRGTQTDTQYF

D gene: NA
J gene: TRBJ1-2
V gene: TRBV15
clone size: few
CDR3 DNA: TGTGCCACCAGCAGAGGGGACGGTAACTATGGCTACACCTTC
CDR3 protein: CATSRGDGNYGYTF

D gene: TRBD1
J gene: TRBJ2-5
V gene: TRBV5-8
clone size: NA
CDR3 DNA: TGTGCCAGCAGCTTGCGGACAGGGGGGTACCAAGAGACCCAGTACTTC
CDR3 protein: CASSLRTGGYQETQYF

D gene: TRBD2
J gene: TRBJ2-2
V gene: TRBV7-3
clone size: NA
CDR3 DNA: TGTGCCAGCAGCTTATCCAGCGGGGCGAACACCGGGGAGCTGTTTTTT
CDR3 protein: CASSLSSGANTGELFF

D gene: NA
J gene: TRBJ2-1
V gene: TRBV15
clone size: NA
CDR3 DNA: TGTGCCACCAGCAGACTCTCACGGGTAGACGATGAGCAGTTCTTC
CDR3 protein: CATSRLSRVDDEQFF

D gene: TRBD1
J gene: TRBJ1-1
V gene: TRBV7-7
clone size: NA
CDR3 DNA: TGTGCTAGCAGCTTAGGGTACCAGACAGGGGAAGGGGTGAGGGGCACTGAAGCTTTCTTT
CDR3 protein: CASSLGYQTGEGVRGTEAFF

D gene: TRBD2
J gene: TRBJ2-3
V gene: TRBV4-1
clone size: NA
CDR3 DNA: TGCGCCAGCAGCAATCCGGGACTAGCGCAAGATACGCAGTATTTT
CDR3 protein: CASSNPGLAQDTQYF

D gene: NA
J gene: TRBJ1-1
V gene: TRBV5-6
clone size: few
CDR3 DNA: TGTGCCAGCAGCCAAAAGTGGGGGAACACTGAAGCTTTCTTT
CDR3 protein: CASSQKWGNTEAFF

D gene: TRBD2
J gene: TRBJ2-3
V gene: TRBV7-9
clone size: NA
CDR3 DNA: TGTGCCAGCAGCCCAACCTCTAGCGGGGGAGGAGATACGCAGTATTTT
CDR3 protein: CASSPTSSGGGDTQYF

D gene: TRBD2
J gene: TRBJ2-7
V gene: TRBV19
clone size: NA
CDR3 DNA: TGTGCCAGTAGTATGCGGGAGCAGGGTAACGAGCAGTACTTC
CDR3 protein: CASSMREQGNEQYF

D gene: TRBD2
J gene: TRBJ2-7
V gene: TRBV18
clone size: NA
CDR3 DNA: TGTGCCAGCTCACCACCGGGACTAGCGGGGGGGCTGGACGAGCAGTACTTC
CDR3 protein: CASSPPGLAGGLDEQYF

D gene: TRBD1
J gene: TRBJ2-5
V gene: TRBV5-1
clone size: NA
CDR3 DNA: TGCGCCAGCAGCGCGAGGACAGGGGGGAGAGAGACCCAGTACTTC
CDR3 protein: CASSARTGGRETQYF

D gene: NA
J gene: TRBJ2-2
V gene: TRBV19
clone size: NA
CDR3 DNA: TGTGCCAGTAGTATAGGCAGCAGGAGTAACACCGGGGAGCTGTTTTTT
CDR3 protein: CASSIGSRSNTGELFF

D gene: TRBD1
J gene: TRBJ2-4
V gene: TRBV15
clone size: NA
CDR3 DNA: TGTGCCACCAGCAGAGACTTTAGTACAGGGGAAAACATTCAGTACTTC
CDR3 protein: CATSRDFSTGENIQYF

D gene: NA
J gene: TRBJ2-2
V gene: TRBV19
clone size: NA
CDR3 DNA: TGTGCCAGTACTACAAGCGGCCAAGCCGGGGAGCTGTTTTTT
CDR3 protein: CASTTSGQAGELFF

D gene: TRBD1
J gene: TRBJ1-1
V gene: TRBV15
clone size: NA
CDR3 DNA: TGTGCCACCAGCAGTCACGGCTTGGGACAGGGGGCTCTCTTT
CDR3 protein: CATSSHGLGQGALF

D gene: TRBD2
J gene: TRBJ2-5
V gene: TRBV6-6
clone size: NA
CDR3 DNA: TGTGCCAGCAGTTACTCGAGCGGGGGGACCCAGTACTTC
CDR3 protein: CASSYSSGGTQYF

D gene: NA
J gene: TRBJ2-7
V gene: TRBV6-6
clone size: few
CDR3 DNA: TGTGCCAGCAGACCAACGGAGGGCGAGCAGTACTTC
CDR3 protein: CASRPTEGEQYF

D gene: NA
J gene: TRBJ1-1
V gene: TRBV5-6
clone size: NA
CDR3 DNA: TGTGCCAGCAGCTTGCAAGGGGTGGTTGAAGCTTTCTTT
CDR3 protein: CASSLQGVVEAFF